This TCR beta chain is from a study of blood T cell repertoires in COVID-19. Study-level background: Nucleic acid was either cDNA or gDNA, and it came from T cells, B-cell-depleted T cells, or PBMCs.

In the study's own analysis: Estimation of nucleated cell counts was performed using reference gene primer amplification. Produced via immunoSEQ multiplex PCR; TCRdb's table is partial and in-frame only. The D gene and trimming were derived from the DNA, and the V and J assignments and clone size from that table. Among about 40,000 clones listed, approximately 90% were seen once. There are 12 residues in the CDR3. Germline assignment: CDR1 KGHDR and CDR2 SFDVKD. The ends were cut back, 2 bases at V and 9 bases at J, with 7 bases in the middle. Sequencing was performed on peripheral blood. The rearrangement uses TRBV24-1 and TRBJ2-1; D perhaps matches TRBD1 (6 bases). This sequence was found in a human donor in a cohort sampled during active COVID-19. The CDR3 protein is CATSDWDTEQFF. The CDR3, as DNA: TGTGCCACCAGTGATTGGGACACTGAGCAGTTCTTC.